One and the same sample provided the 24 T cell receptor beta chains below, sequenced in a study of blood T cells in healthy people across ages. Primers used in a second PCR of roughly 7 to 12 cycles were a sample-barcoded 5' primer and a J-beta primer mix. TCRdb analysed the 5' RACE reads with MiXCR anew, one entry per CDR3 protein. The table lists about 970,000 distinct CDR3 sequences, around 54% of them singletons, with about 21% in the top ten. The specimen sequenced was blood. These receptor sequences come from a woman between 55 and 75 years old in good health.

This clonotype was counted at least ten times. The rearrangement joins TRBV7-9 to TRBJ2-5, with D perhaps TRBD2 (6 bases). The germline V and J ends were trimmed by 5 bases and 2 bases, with 9 bases remaining between them. Germline values: CDR1 SEHNR, CDR2 FQNEAQ (reference sequence). The CDR3 covers 13 residues. The CDR3 reads CASSRGFQETQYF. The DNA of the CDR3 is TGTGCCAGCAGCCGGGGGTTTCAAGAGACCCAGTACTTC.

A few counts support this clonotype. V usage is TRBV6-1 and J usage is TRBJ2-1; possibly TRBD2 for D (5 bases). The germline V and J ends were trimmed by 4 bases and 9 bases, with 19 bases remaining between them. Germline V gene data show CDR1 as MNHNS and CDR2 as SASEGT. This CDR3 spans 15 amino acids. The CDR3 sequence: CASSGGLPPVAEQFF. The CDR3 DNA sequence: TGTGCCAGCAGTGGAGGACTCCCCCCCGTTGCTGAGCAGTTCTTC.

The chain is built from TRBV20-1 and TRBJ2-7; 10 bases match TRBD2. Unmatched junction bases numbered 10, after V lost 5 bases and J lost 3 bases. The V gene's germline CDR1 is DFQATT and CDR2 SNEGSKA (reference sequence). This CDR3 has 15 residues. CDR3 sequence: CSASPVLAGNYEQYF. The DNA for the CDR3 is TGCAGTGCTTCCCCCGTACTAGCGGGGAACTACGAGCAGTACTTC.

The CDR3 nucleotides read TGTGCCACCAGTGCCCCCCCGGGACAGGCTACGAAGTGGGAGACCCAGTACTTC. Translation: CATSAPPGQATKWETQYF. The rearrangement joins TRBV24-1 to TRBJ2-5, with TRBD1 identical over 8 bases. CDR3 length: 18 amino acids. After removal of 5 bases from V and 5 bases from J, the junction contained 18 bases not matched to a gene. Germline lookup yields CDR1 KGHDR and CDR2 SFDVKD.

The chain uses TRBV20-1 and TRBJ2-5; 12 nucleotides align to TRBD2. Gene TRBJ2-7 matches the end of the DNA better, so the J call may be wrong. The CDR3 has 15 amino acids. Germline CDR1 and CDR2: DFQATT and SNEGSKA (reference sequence). Here the CDR3 reads CSATNRLAGAFEQYF. For the CDR3, the DNA is TGCAGTGCAACAAACCGACTAGCGGGAGCTTTCGAGCAGTACTTC.

The sample holds a few counts of this clonotype. The CDR3 DNA reads as TGCAGTGTGTCGGAGGGGAGCTCCTACGAGCAGTACTTC. This sequence encodes CSVSEGSSYEQYF. V and J are TRBV20-1 and TRBJ2-7; D perhaps matches TRBD2 (6 bases). This CDR3 is built from 13 residues. V was trimmed by 7 bases and J by 0 bases, leaving 13 bases between them. CDR1 and CDR2 from the germline V gene are DFQATT and SNEGSKA (reference sequence).

Only a few counts were recorded for this clonotype. The chain combines TRBV7-9 with TRBJ2-5; 8 bases agree with TRBD1. CDR3 length: 16 amino acids. Germline V gives CDR1 SEHNR, CDR2 FQNEAQ (reference sequence). The trim removed 6 bases at V and 1 base at J, leaving 10 bases unmatched. The CDR3 protein is CASRDRGTGVQETQYF. In nucleotides, the CDR3 is TGTGCCAGCAGGGATAGGGGGACAGGCGTCCAAGAGACCCAGTACTTC.

The J gene is TRBJ2-7, the V gene TRBV10-3; D ambiguous. Looked up from germline, CDR1 is ENHRY and CDR2 is SYGVKD. The CDR3 loop spans 15 amino acids. Trimming removed 2 bases at V and 0 bases at J, with 11 bases between. CDR3 nucleotides: TGTGCCATCAGTGAGCGGGCCAGCAGCTCCTACGAGCAGTACTTC. Translating it yields CAISERASSSYEQYF.

This clonotype was observed once. The chain is built from TRBV28 and TRBJ2-3, with unresolved D. The germline V gene has CDR1 MDHEN and CDR2 SYDVKM. CDR3 length: 13 residues. The V and J ends lost 10 bases and 2 bases respectively, with 13 bases between them. The CDR3 region is CATEAGPTDTQYF. CDR3 sequence (DNA): TGTGCCACCGAGGCTGGGCCCACAGATACGCAGTATTTT.

Of note for this clonotype: A much larger clone differs from this one at a single base, so this may be a read error. V gene TRBV6-6 combines with J gene TRBJ2-7, with 10 nucleotides matching TRBD1. The CDR3 has 15 residues. Trimming at V came to 6 bases and at J to 0 bases, leaving 5 bases not matched to a gene. Germline V gene data show CDR1 as MNHNY and CDR2 as SVGAGI (reference sequence). The CDR3 region is CASSQGQGLSYEQYF. The CDR3 nucleotides are TGTGCCAGCAGCCAGGGACAGGGGCTCTCCTACGAGCAGTACTTC.

The rearrangement links TRBV11-2 to TRBJ2-5, with D perhaps matching TRBD2 (5 bases). Germline CDR1 reads SGHAT; CDR2 reads FQNNGV. V was clipped by 5 bases and J by 5 bases, with 12 bases between them. The CDR3 contains 13 residues. The CDR3 nucleotides are TGTGCCAGCAGCCGAAACGTAGCGGAGACCCAGTACTTC. This codes for CASSRNVAETQYF.

The chain is built from TRBV29-1 and TRBJ1-2; 11 bases map to TRBD1. The V gene's germline CDR1 is SQVTM and CDR2 ANQGSEA. CDR3 length equals 15 residues. J gave up 3 bases and V 0 bases, and 3 bases lay outside the gene matches. CDR3 amino acids: CSVEDPGQGDYGYTF. CDR3 DNA: TGCAGCGTTGAAGACCCGGGACAGGGGGACTATGGCTACACCTTC. The complete variable domain, with remaining parts taken from reference TRBV29-1 and TRBJ1-2, reads SAVISQKPSRDICQRGTSLTIQCQVDSQVTMMFWYRQQPGQSLTLIATANQGSEATYESGFVIDKFPISRPNLTFSTLTVSNMSPEDSSIYLCSVEDPGQGDYGYTFGSGTRLTVV.

The V and J genes are TRBV27 and TRBJ2-7; 12 bases map to TRBD1. The V gene's germline CDR1 is MNHEY and CDR2 SMNVEV (reference sequence). This CDR3 has 14 amino acids. Trimming took 6 bases from V and 5 from J; bases not matched to a gene: 5. CDR3 nucleotide sequence: TGTGCCAGCAGCACTGGGACAGGGGGCCACGAGCAGTACTTC. This gives the protein CASSTGTGGHEQYF.

This clonotype was recorded at least ten times. This chain links TRBV7-2 with TRBJ2-5, with unresolved D. The V gene's germline CDR1 is SGHTA and CDR2 FQGNSA. The length of the CDR3 is 13 residues. V was pared by 1 base and J by 4 bases, with 7 bases between. The CDR3 sequence: CASSLDRRETQYF. The CDR3 region has the DNA TGTGCCAGCAGCTTAGACCGACGAGAGACCCAGTACTTC.

V is TRBV6-2 or TRBV6-3 and J is TRBJ2-7, with D possibly being TRBD2 (7 bases). V was cut by 0 bases and J by 4 bases, with 13 bases left in between. From germline, CDR1 is MNHEY and CDR2 SVGEGT. This CDR3 comprises 15 residues. The CDR3: CASSYSRGLSYEQYF. The CDR3 DNA sequence: TGTGCCAGCAGTTACTCGCGGGGGCTTTCGTACGAGCAGTACTTC.

This clonotype came up a few times. The gene calls are TRBV20-1 and TRBJ2-7; no reliable D call. The CDR3 spans 12 residues. The V and J ends lost 3 bases and 2 bases respectively, with 8 bases between them. The germline V gene encodes CDR1 DFQATT and CDR2 SNEGSKA (reference sequence). For the CDR3, the DNA is TGCAGTGCTAGCCCCAGTGCCTACGAGCAGTACTTC. This sequence encodes CSASPSAYEQYF.

The chain is built from TRBV20-1 and TRBJ2-1; 9 bases line up with TRBD1. J was trimmed by 12 bases and V by 6 bases; bases with no gene match: 9. This CDR3 is 12 amino acids long. Germline lookup yields CDR1 DFQATT and CDR2 SNEGSKA (reference sequence). CDR3 in DNA: TGCAGTGCCCGGACAGAGGGACAGGGGCAGTTCTTC. Amino acid sequence: CSARTEGQGQFF.

This clonotype was seen more than once but under ten times. This chain joins TRBV27 and TRBJ2-7; TRBD2 agrees at 7 bases. Germline values: CDR1 MNHEY, CDR2 SMNVEV (reference sequence). The CDR3 covers 15 residues. Trimming cost V 0 bases and J 4 bases; bases outside gene matches: 6. The CDR3 protein is CASSLSSGSPYEQYF. CDR3 nucleotide sequence: TGTGCCAGCAGTTTATCTAGCGGGTCTCCTTACGAGCAGTACTTC.

This chain connects TRBV28 to TRBJ2-7; 8 nucleotides align to TRBD2. The CDR3 covers 15 residues. The germline CDR1 and CDR2 sequences are MDHEN and SYDVKM. Unmatched junction bases numbered 5, after V lost 4 bases and J lost 0 bases. This CDR3 reads CASSSPAGASYEQYF. The CDR3 DNA is TGTGCCAGCAGTTCCCCAGCGGGAGCCTCCTACGAGCAGTACTTC.

The rearrangement joins TRBV4-1 to TRBJ2-5; D ambiguous. The CDR3 loop spans 11 amino acids. Deletions cut 2 bases from V and 11 bases from J, with 9 bases between. Germline assignment: CDR1 MGHRA and CDR2 YSYEKL. The DNA of the CDR3 is TGCGCCAGCAGCCAATACAATGAGCAGTACTTC. Encoded protein: CASSQYNEQYF.

This clonotype was counted many times. The V gene is TRBV25-1, the J gene TRBJ2-5; TRBD1 might be the D (5 bases). Looked up from germline, CDR1 is MGHDK and CDR2 is SYGVNS. The CDR3 loop spans 14 amino acids. V lost 2 bases and J lost 3, with 10 bases in between. The CDR3 nucleotides are TGTGCCAGCAGTGAAATGGAGACAGAAGAGACCCAGTACTTC. Translated: CASSEMETEETQYF.

This clonotype was observed a few times. The genes are TRBV29-1 and TRBJ2-2; TRBD2 agrees at 7 bases. Germline V CDR1 and CDR2: SQVTM, ANQGSEA. The CDR3 consists of 12 residues. CDR3 loop: CLGLAVTGELFF. The CDR3, as DNA: TGCCTTGGGCTAGCGGTCACCGGGGAGCTGTTTTTT.

The gene calls are TRBV27 and TRBJ1-1; possible D gene TRBD1, 5 bases. V shed 5 bases and J shed 1 base, with 8 bases lying between them. From germline, CDR1 is MNHEY and CDR2 SMNVEV (reference sequence). This CDR3 is built from 13 residues. CDR3 protein: CASSIQENTEAFF. The CDR3, as DNA: TGTGCCAGCAGTATACAGGAGAACACTGAAGCTTTCTTT.

This clonotype was detected a few times. V gene TRBV11-2 combines with J gene TRBJ2-1; D is possibly TRBD1 (5 bases). The CDR3 runs 15 residues. Trimming cost V 5 bases and J 4 bases, with 15 bases left between them. CDR1 is SGHAT and CDR2 is FQNNGV in the germline V gene. CDR3 sequence: CASSPQGARYNEQFF. CDR3 coding DNA: TGTGCCAGCAGCCCCCAAGGGGCCCGGTACAATGAGCAGTTCTTC.